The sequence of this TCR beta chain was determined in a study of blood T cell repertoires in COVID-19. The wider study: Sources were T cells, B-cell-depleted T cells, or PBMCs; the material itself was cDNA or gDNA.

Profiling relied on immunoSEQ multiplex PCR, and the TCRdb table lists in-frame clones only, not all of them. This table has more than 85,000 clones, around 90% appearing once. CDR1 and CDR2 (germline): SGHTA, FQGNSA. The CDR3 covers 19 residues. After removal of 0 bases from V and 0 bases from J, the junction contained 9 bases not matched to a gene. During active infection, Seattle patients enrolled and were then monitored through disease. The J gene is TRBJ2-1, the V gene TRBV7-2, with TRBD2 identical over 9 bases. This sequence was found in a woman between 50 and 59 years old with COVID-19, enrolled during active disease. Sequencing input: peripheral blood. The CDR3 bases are TGTGCCAGCAGCTTAGCCGGGGCTAGCGGGATCCGCTCCTACAATGAGCAGTTCTTC. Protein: CASSLAGASGIRSYNEQFF.